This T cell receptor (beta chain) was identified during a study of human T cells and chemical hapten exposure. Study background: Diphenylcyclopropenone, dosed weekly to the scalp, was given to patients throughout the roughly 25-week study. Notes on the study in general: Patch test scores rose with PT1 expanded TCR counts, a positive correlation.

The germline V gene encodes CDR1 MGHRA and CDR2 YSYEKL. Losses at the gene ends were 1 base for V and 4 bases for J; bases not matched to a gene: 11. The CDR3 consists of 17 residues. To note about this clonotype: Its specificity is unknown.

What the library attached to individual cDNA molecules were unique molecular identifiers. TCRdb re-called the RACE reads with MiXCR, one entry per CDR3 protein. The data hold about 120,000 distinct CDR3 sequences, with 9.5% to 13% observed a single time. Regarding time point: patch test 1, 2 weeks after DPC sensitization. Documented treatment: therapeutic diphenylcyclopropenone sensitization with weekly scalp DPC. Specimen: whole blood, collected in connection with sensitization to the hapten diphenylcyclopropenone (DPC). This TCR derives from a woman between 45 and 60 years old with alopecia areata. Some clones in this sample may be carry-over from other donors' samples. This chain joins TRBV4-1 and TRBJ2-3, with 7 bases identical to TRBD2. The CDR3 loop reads CASSQVAGVDWADTQYF. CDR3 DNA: TGCGCCAGCAGCCAAGTGGCGGGGGTAGATTGGGCAGATACGCAGTATTTT.